This TCR beta chain was profiled in a study of follicular helper T cells after annual influenza vaccination. The overall study: Sampling occurred days 0, 7 and 28 after each influenza vaccination. Overall study findings and caveats: ICOS+CD38+ cTfh clonality change tracked circulating plasmablast frequency change.

With respect to this clone: The antigen is undetermined.

The length of the CDR3 is 12 residues. Germline V gene data show CDR1 as SGHNT and CDR2 as YENEEA. The V end lost 0 bases, the J end lost 15 bases, and 12 bases lay between the germline ends. Time point described: 2014-2015 season, pre-vaccination. This table comes from immunoSEQ multiplex PCR, and its TCRdb copy is limited to in-frame clones, with some not included. This sample has 28,000 or so clones, with 65% to 85% found just once. The rearrangement links TRBV11-3 to TRBJ2-1; D perhaps matches TRBD1 (6 bases). Specimen: CXCR5+ CD38- circulating T follicular helper cells from blood, collected on the day of influenza vaccination. Subset reported: circulating Tfh, non-naive CD4+CXCR5+PD-1+ (ICOS+CD38+ or ICOS-CD38-). This TCR derives from an adult who received the influenza vaccine. The CDR3 protein is CASSLEGAPPFF. CDR3 nucleotide sequence: TGTGCCAGCAGCTTAGAGGGGGCCCCACCGTTCTTC.